Following are 6 T cell receptor beta chains from one sample sequenced in a study of blood T cells in healthy people across ages. Together with a sample-barcoded 5' primer, a J-beta primer mix was included in a second PCR lasting 7 to 11 cycles. TCRdb reprocessed the 5' RACE reads with MiXCR, giving one entry per CDR3 protein. Of some 1.4 million distinct CDR3 sequences listed, approximately 42% were seen once; the top ten hold 7% to 9.5%. The source material was blood. The receptors originated from a woman aged 18 to 35 in good health.

The chain links TRBV11-1 to TRBJ2-4, with D unresolved. With 0 bases removed from V and 15 bases from J, the gap between germline ends came to 15 bases. The CDR3 spans 13 residues. Germline-derived CDR1 and CDR2 are SGHAT and FQDESV (reference sequence). The CDR3 region has the DNA TGTGCCAGCAGCTTAGCCCCCCCAGCCGAGCGGTACTTC. Its translation is CASSLAPPAERYF.

This clonotype came up a few times. The gene calls are TRBV6-1 and TRBJ2-7; 9 bases match TRBD1. Germline V gene data show CDR1 as MNHNS and CDR2 as SASEGT. There are 15 residues in the CDR3. The J segment lost 3 bases and the V segment lost 3 bases, leaving 6 bases of the junction unmatched. The CDR3 DNA follows: TGTGCCAGCAGTGACCACGGGACAGGGAACTACGAGCAGTACTTC. Its protein product is CASSDHGTGNYEQYF.

This chain joins TRBV7-2 and TRBJ2-7; D is possibly TRBD2 (7 bases). The CDR3 contains 15 residues. The V end was cut by 5 bases, the J end by 5 bases, with 19 bases between. Germline V gene data show CDR1 as SGHTA and CDR2 as FQGNSA. The CDR3 reads CASSPVAGAYNEQYF. The CDR3 bases are TGTGCCAGCAGCCCCGTCGCGGGGGCGTATAACGAGCAGTACTTC.

This clonotype was counted only a few times. V gene TRBV7-9 combines with J gene TRBJ1-2; D might be TRBD1 (5 bases). Germline-derived CDR1 and CDR2 are SEHNR and FQNEAQ (reference sequence). V was clipped by 11 bases and J by 7 bases, with 23 bases between them. There are 14 residues in the CDR3. CDR3 sequence reads: CASQEGQGVAGYTF. The CDR3 nucleotides read TGTGCCTCTCAAGAGGGTCAGGGAGTTGCTGGCTACACCTTC. The full variable domain, its missing parts supplied by reference TRBV7-9 and TRBJ1-2, is DTGVSQNPRHKITKRGQNVTFRCDPISEHNRLYWYRQTLGQGPEFLTYFQNEAQLEKSRLLSDRFSAERPKGSFSTLEIQRTEQGDSAMYLCASQEGQGVAGYTFGSGTRLTVV.

The chain carries TRBV28 and TRBJ1-4; a weak D match, TRBD1 (5 bases). V lost 5 bases to trimming and J lost 5 bases, with 15 bases between them. The CDR3 sequence is 15 residues long. Germline V gene lookup returns CDR1 MDHEN and CDR2 SYDVKM. CDR3 nucleotide sequence: TGTGCCAGCAGTCACACCGGGACTGCAAATGAAAAACTGTTTTTT. It codes for CASSHTGTANEKLFF.

The rearrangement links TRBV10-3 to TRBJ2-5, with D possibly matching TRBD2 (6 bases). Trimming removed 5 bases from V and 5 bases from J, with 9 bases in between. Germline V gives CDR1 ENHRY, CDR2 SYGVKD. The CDR3 contains 12 residues. CDR3 bases: TGTGCCATCAGTCCTGGGGGGGAGACCCAGTACTTC. Amino acids: CAISPGGETQYF.